This T cell receptor beta chain was recovered during a study of sequential checkpoint blockade in melanoma (dated by TCRdb to between 2018 and 2020). Looking at the study overall: Patients were randomized 1:1 to first-line nivolumab followed by ipilimumab (arm A) or ipilimumab followed by nivolumab (arm B). Maintenance nivolumab came after each of the two trial sequences. Points the paper makes about the study in general: The model for predicting response that combines TCR metrics with mutation burden needs to be validated in larger, independent patient cohorts.

This specimen's treatment or condition label, interpreted: randomized to nivolumab then ipilimumab (arm A) or the reverse (arm B). None of the patients in the trial had previously been given DNA-damaging chemotherapy. A FACS Aria II flow cytometer was used to sort live CD3+CD8+ cells that were negative for CD19 and CD56 from thawed PBMCs. Samples came from patients with melanoma in CheckMate 064, a randomized, open-label phase II trial of sequential checkpoint blockade. Peripheral blood mononuclear cells were obtained through leukapheresis, purified using Ficoll-Paque, and frozen in human serum containing approximately 9.5% DMSO. Purity of sorted blood CD3+CD8+ cells was verified at >95% immediately after sorting, followed by DNA extraction. Comment on this clone: Its antigen target is currently unknown. The record has no base qualities; no much larger clone is one base away.

TCRbeta CDR3 regions were immunosequenced from genomic DNA with the immunoSEQ Assay. Before high-throughput sequencing, genomic DNA was amplified using bias-controlled multiplex PCR. The paper's processing steps were these. To quantify the absolute abundance of each unique TCRbeta CDR3 region, the sequences were collapsed and filtered. Clonality, defined as 1 minus Pielou's evenness, was calculated using productive rearrangements only. A previously published method was used to identify clones whose frequencies were significantly greater in on-treatment samples than in baseline samples. TCRdb re-hosts the immuneACCESS table, in-frame sequences only. Its copies lack some clones; in the studies checked, an unresolved V gene accounts for under half of them, and the cause for the rest is not known. The V and J calls and clone size are taken from that table; D and trimming were inferred from the DNA. Here the sample has some 17,000 clones; more than 65% occur a single time. The ten largest clonotypes hold about a fifth of the sample.

This clonotype was sampled from a human donor with melanoma. Sequencing was performed on CD8+ T cells sorted from blood (inferred from file names), taken from a patient given nivolumab and ipilimumab in sequence.

The nucleotides are TGTGCCACCAGCACCGGTCTACGGGAGGCCGATACGCAGTATTTT. Its protein product is CATSTGLREADTQYF. The rearrangement combines TRBV15 with TRBJ2-3, with 7 middle bases fitting TRBD2. Clipping removes 4 bases from V and 6 bases from J, with 10 as the unmatched junction base count. The CDR3 spans 15 residues, from the cysteine through the phenylalanine. The read is trimmed to its CDR3 DNA, 45 bases read in frame from base 1. CDR1 and CDR2 are drawn from the germline V gene (reference sequence): LNHNV, YYDKDF.